This note documents a single T cell receptor beta chain sequence. With random hexamers, 0.5 to 1 ug RNA was reverse transcribed. MiXCR was run by TCRdb on the immunoSEQ multiplex PCR reads, yielding one entry per CDR3 protein. The data hold tens of thousands of distinct CDR3 sequences, with 93% observed a single time. This record comes from a study of CD8 T cells in Susac syndrome. The CDR3 runs to 12 residues. V dropped 5 bases and J dropped 5 bases, with 10 bases sitting between them. The germline gives CDR1 MDHEN, CDR2 SYDVKM. The chain has TRBV28 and TRBJ2-7; D is perhaps TRBD1 (6 bases). The sequenced sample was CD8+ T cells from PBMCs. The sequence derives from a human donor in good health. This chain's CDR3 is CASSTGFNEQYF. CDR3 sequence (DNA): TGTGCCAGCAGTACAGGGTTCAACGAGCAGTACTTC.